The entry below gives a single T cell receptor beta chain sequence along with its context. Its antigen is unidentified. The CDR3 is 15 amino acids. Looked up from germline, CDR1 is SNHLY and CDR2 is FYNNEI. V was cut by 4 bases and J by 4 bases, with 14 bases left in between. Sequencing used immunoSEQ multiplex PCR; TCRdb keeps in-frame clones, though not all of them. The sample includes 300,000 to 400,000 clones, around 87% of them seen just once. The data were taken from a study of Ad26.COV2.S vaccination and SARS-CoV-2 variants. Points from the study as a whole: Substantial response breadth was reportedly seen for spike-specific CD8+ and CD4+ T cells after vaccination.

Regarding treatment: around 19 received Ad26.COV2.S at low or high dose, single or two shots; roughly five received placebo; per-sample allocation not given. Vaccine and placebo recipients were sampled on day 63 after the first injection. The sequence came from a person between 18 and 60 years old who received the Ad26.COV2.S COVID-19 vaccine or a placebo. The gene calls are TRBV2 and TRBJ1-5; unclear D gene. The specimen comprised peripheral blood, sampled in a trial of Ad26.COV2.S vaccine versus placebo. The CDR3 protein is CASSVDYARNQPQHF. The CDR3 DNA reads TGTGCCAGCAGTGTAGATTACGCGAGGAATCAGCCCCAGCATTTT.